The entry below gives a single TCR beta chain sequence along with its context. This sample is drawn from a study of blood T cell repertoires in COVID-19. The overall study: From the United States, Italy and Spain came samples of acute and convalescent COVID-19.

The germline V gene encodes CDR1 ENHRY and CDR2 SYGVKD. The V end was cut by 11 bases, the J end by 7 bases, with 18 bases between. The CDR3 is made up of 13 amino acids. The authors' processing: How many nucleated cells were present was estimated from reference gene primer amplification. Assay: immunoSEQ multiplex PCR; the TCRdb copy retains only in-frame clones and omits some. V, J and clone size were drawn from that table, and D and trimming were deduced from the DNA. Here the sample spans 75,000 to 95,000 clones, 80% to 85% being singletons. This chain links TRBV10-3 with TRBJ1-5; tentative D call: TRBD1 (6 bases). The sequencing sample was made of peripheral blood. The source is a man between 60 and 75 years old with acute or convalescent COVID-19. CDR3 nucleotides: TGTGCCGCCCAGGACAGTCTGGGCCAGCCCCAGCATTTT. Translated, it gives CAAQDSLGQPQHF.